Here is one T cell receptor (beta chain) with its context. These data come from a study of blood T cell repertoires in COVID-19. For the study at large: Samples taken during acute and convalescent COVID-19 were collected in the United States, Italy and Spain. PBMCs, B-cell-depleted T cells, or T cells were the source of the cDNA or gDNA that made up the material.

The authors' processing: Amplifying reference gene primers gave estimates of nucleated cell counts. The method was immunoSEQ multiplex PCR; TCRdb's version includes in-frame clones alone and lacks a portion of them. The V and J calls and the clone size are those of that table, but D and trimming were determined from the DNA. Counted here are 200,000 to 250,000 clones, around 80% occurring once; the ten biggest clones make up around a sixth. The CDR3 has 21 residues. Germline-derived CDR1 and CDR2 are MNHEY and SMNVEV (reference sequence). Germline trimming cut 2 bases from V and 1 base from J; bases unmatched to any gene: 19.

The receptor was derived from a woman older than 75 with active or convalescent COVID-19. The sample comprised peripheral blood. This chain links TRBV27 with TRBJ2-3; 9 bases match TRBD2. In nucleotides, the CDR3 is TGTGCCAGCAGTTTAAGGGGAACAGCGGGAGGATGGGTCCCTCGCACAGATACGCAGTATTTT. As protein: CASSLRGTAGGWVPRTDTQYF.